In its sample, the clone carrying this TCR beta chain was seen many times. The antigen remains unidentified. This sample was included in a study of T-cell memory formation after mild COVID-19. Broader study findings: Specificity for SARS-CoV-2 was not confirmed among the second-wave clones peaking on day 37.

TCRdb re-called the 5' RACE reads through MiXCR, storing one row per CDR3 protein. The data show 300,000 to 400,000 distinct CDR3 sequences, around 20% seen once. The CDR3 contains 14 residues. V was cut by 5 bases and J by 4 bases, with 14 bases left in between. The source of this sequence is an adult woman who had mild COVID-19 (a few samples of this study predate the infection). Cell type and time point are not known. Sequencing was carried out using PBMCs or a T cell subset sorted from them (not recorded which). J is TRBJ1-1 and V is TRBV12-3 or TRBV12-4; TRBD1 might be the D (6 bases). CDR3 DNA: TGTGCCAGCAGTCTGACAGGATGGGGCACTGAAGCTTTCTTT. Its protein product is CASSLTGWGTEAFF.